What follows are 10 T cell receptor beta chains derived from one specimen sequenced in a study of blood T cell repertoires in COVID-19. The table came from immunoSEQ multiplex PCR; TCRdb's copy has only in-frame clones and leaves some out. The table shows around 40,000 clones, with about nine tenths occurring only once. Source material: peripheral blood. The receptors derive from a human donor in a cohort sampled during active COVID-19.

V and J are TRBV18 and TRBJ2-5; tentative D call: TRBD1 (7 bases). This CDR3 comprises 15 residues. The V gene lost 3 bases and the J gene lost 1 base, with 12 bases spanning the gap. From germline, CDR1 is KGHSH and CDR2 LQKENI. The CDR3 loop reads CASSPDREAQETQYF. Here the CDR3 DNA reads TGTGCCAGCTCACCCGACAGGGAGGCCCAAGAGACCCAGTACTTC.

J is TRBJ2-7 and V is TRBV18; a weak D match, TRBD2 (6 bases). The germline CDR1 and CDR2 sequences are KGHSH and LQKENI. The CDR3 sequence is 14 residues long. Trimming removed 0 bases from V and 9 bases from J, with 15 bases in between. CDR3 nucleotides: TGTGCCAGCTCACCACCTGGGACTGGGTGGAGGCAGTACTTC. It encodes CASSPPGTGWRQYF.

This clone was counted a few times. The chain has TRBV2 and TRBJ1-1; D perhaps matches TRBD1 (6 bases). The CDR3 covers 15 residues. V shed 7 bases and J shed 2 bases, with 17 bases lying between them. CDR1 and CDR2 from the germline V gene are SNHLY and FYNNEI. Here the CDR3 reads CASNPTGWVNTEAFF. DNA of the CDR3: TGTGCCAGCAACCCGACAGGCTGGGTCAACACTGAAGCTTTCTTT.

This sequence joins TRBV10-3 and TRBJ2-7; D might be TRBD2 (5 bases). V lost 4 bases to trimming and J lost 2 bases, with 9 bases between them. From germline, CDR1 is ENHRY and CDR2 SYGVKD. The CDR3 contains 13 residues. The DNA of the CDR3 is TGTGCCATCAGTGGGACTTCAACCTACGAGCAGTACTTC. Its protein product is CAISGTSTYEQYF.

This chain links TRBV7-2 with TRBJ2-2, with 9 positions matching TRBD1. V shed 5 bases and J 5 bases; nucleotides not matched to a gene: 9. The germline V gene encodes CDR1 SGHTA and CDR2 FQGNSA. The length of the CDR3 is 16 residues. CDR3 region: CASSKSSGQGTGELFF. CDR3 sequence (DNA): TGTGCCAGCAGCAAATCCTCCGGACAGGGGACCGGGGAGCTGTTTTTT.

The V and J genes are TRBV7-2 and TRBJ2-2; 8 nucleotides align to TRBD2. The CDR3 extends over 14 amino acids. In germline, CDR1 is SGHTA, CDR2 FQGNSA. The trim removed 4 bases at V and 4 bases at J, leaving 2 bases unmatched. This chain's CDR3 is CASSWTSPTGELFF. In DNA form, the CDR3 reads TGTGCCAGCAGCTGGACTAGCCCCACCGGGGAGCTGTTTTTT.

This chain links TRBV6-2 or TRBV6-3 with TRBJ1-1, with 7 bases fitting TRBD1. Trimming took 0 bases from V and 0 from J; bases not matched to a gene: 10. The germline CDR1 and CDR2 sequences are MNHEY and SVGEGT. CDR3 length equals 18 residues. This CDR3 is CASSYSLDRPTLNTEAFF. CDR3 bases: TGTGCCAGCAGTTACTCGTTGGACAGGCCCACCCTGAACACTGAAGCTTTCTTT.

This chain links TRBV5-1 with TRBJ2-7; 7 bases fit TRBD1. CDR1 and CDR2 from the germline V gene are SGHRS and YFSETQ. V lost 4 bases and J lost 1; bases outside the gene matches: 8. This CDR3 spans 15 amino acids. The CDR3 DNA is TGCGCCAGCAGCCCTTTGATGGGACAGTCCTACGAGCAGTACTTC. Translating gives CASSPLMGQSYEQYF.

The rearrangement joins TRBV6-5 to TRBJ1-2, with TRBD1 matching over 7 bases. The CDR3 covers 14 residues. Trimming cost V 0 bases and J 9 bases; bases outside gene matches: 7. Germline values: CDR1 MNHEY, CDR2 SVGAGI. The chain's CDR3 is CASSYSGQALSYTF. The CDR3 DNA sequence: TGTGCCAGCAGTTACTCAGGACAGGCCCTAAGCTACACCTTC.

This clone has just a few counts. V usage is TRBV6-5 and J usage is TRBJ1-1, with 10 nucleotides matching TRBD1. The V segment lost 5 bases and the J segment 1 base; nucleotides outside the gene matches: 4. This CDR3 spans 15 amino acids. The germline V gene encodes CDR1 MNHEY and CDR2 SVGAGI. The CDR3 nucleotides are TGTGCCAGCAGTCCCCGGGACAGGGGGAACACTGAAGCTTTCTTT. It translates to CASSPRDRGNTEAFF.